These 16 T cell receptor beta chains were all obtained from the same sample, sequenced in a study of blood T cell repertoires in COVID-19. Using immunoSEQ multiplex PCR, the repertoire was profiled, and TCRdb retains in-frame clones only, with some absent. The sample holds some 250,000 clones, 86% seen once. The sample consisted of peripheral blood. The receptors stem from a man aged 80 or over with acute or convalescent COVID-19.

The rearrangement joins TRBV5-6 to TRBJ1-3, with TRBD1 matching 7 bases. This CDR3 is built from 16 residues. The germline CDR1 and CDR2 sequences are SGHDT and YYEEEE. Unmatched junction bases numbered 9, after V lost 2 bases and J lost 4 bases. Here the CDR3 reads CASSLTLTGSGNTIYF. The CDR3 nucleotides are TGTGCCAGCAGCTTAACCTTGACAGGGTCAGGAAACACCATATATTTT.

The chain employs TRBV12-3 or TRBV12-4 and TRBJ1-4; D is unclear. The CDR3 spans 13 residues. V lost 3 bases and J lost 5, with 7 bases in between. CDR3 DNA sequence: TGTGCCAGCAGTTTCGAGGCAAATGAAAAACTGTTTTTT. It translates to CASSFEANEKLFF.

The genes are TRBV11-2 and TRBJ2-7; 9 nucleotides line up with TRBD1. This CDR3 spans 18 amino acids. With 2 bases clipped from V and 2 bases from J, the junction kept 13 bases outside the gene matches. Germline V gives CDR1 SGHAT, CDR2 FQNNGV. The CDR3 nucleotides read TGTGCCAGCAGCTTATCTTCAACCGGGACAGGGACGACCTACGAGCAGTACTTC. Protein sequence: CASSLSSTGTGTTYEQYF.

This chain links TRBV5-4 with TRBJ2-2; TRBD2 aligns across 9 bases. CDR1 and CDR2 from the germline V gene are SGHNT and YYREEE (reference sequence). With V trimmed by 4 bases and J by 4 bases, 2 bases remained unmatched. The CDR3 contains 14 residues. DNA of the CDR3: TGTGCCAGCAGCCCGACTAGCGGCACCGGGGAGCTGTTTTTT. Its translation: CASSPTSGTGELFF.

The rearrangement uses TRBV6-2 or TRBV6-3 and TRBJ2-4; TRBD2 matches at 15 bases. The CDR3 runs to 18 residues. Germline trimming cut 5 bases from V and 1 base from J; bases unmatched to any gene: 6. Germline V CDR1 and CDR2: MNHEY, SVGEGT. The CDR3 region has the DNA TGTGCCAGCAGTACGGGACTAGCGGGGGGAAGGGCCAAAAACATTCAGTACTTC. Protein: CASSTGLAGGRAKNIQYF.

This clone is a singleton in its sample. This chain joins TRBV7-6 and TRBJ2-2; the D is unclear. The CDR3 is 14 residues long. The V gene's germline CDR1 is SGHVS and CDR2 FNYEAQ. V lost 1 base to trimming and J lost 6 bases, with 9 bases between them. CDR3 in DNA: TGTGCCAGCAGCTTAGAAACTAATTCCGGGGAGCTGTTTTTT. Protein sequence: CASSLETNSGELFF. The entire variable domain, with the rest obtained from reference TRBV7-6 and TRBJ2-2, is as follows: GAGVSQSPRYKVTKRGQDVALRCDPISGHVSLYWYRQALGQGPEFLTYFNYEAQQDKSGLPNDRFSAERPEGSISTLTIQRTEQRDSAMYRCASSLETNSGELFFGEGSRLTVL.

V usage is TRBV11-2 and J usage is TRBJ2-7; D is possibly TRBD1 (6 bases). In germline, CDR1 is SGHAT, CDR2 FQNNGV. The ends were cut back, 1 base at V and 0 bases at J, with 10 bases in the middle. CDR3 length: 15 residues. The CDR3 here is CASSLATGNSYEQYF. DNA for the CDR3: TGTGCCAGCAGCTTAGCGACAGGAAACTCCTACGAGCAGTACTTC. The full variable domain, with the rest looked up from reference TRBV11-2 and TRBJ2-7, is EAGVAQSPRYKIIEKRQSVAFWCNPISGHATLYWYQQILGQGPKLLIQFQNNGVVDDSQLPKDRFSAERLKGVDSTLKIQPAKLEDSAVYLCASSLATGNSYEQYFGPGTRLTVT.

The genes are TRBV7-8 and TRBJ2-5; possibly TRBD1 for D (6 bases). V was shortened by 1 base and J by 0 bases, with 6 bases between the two germline ends. CDR3 length equals 14 residues. Germline V lookup: CDR1 SGHVS, CDR2 FQNEAQ. The CDR3 nucleotides read TGTGCCAGCAGCTTAGGGGACAACCAAGAGACCCAGTACTTC. It yields the protein CASSLGDNQETQYF.

The chain joins TRBV3-1 (or the pseudogene TRBV3-2) to TRBJ2-5; 7 bases fit TRBD2. Germline V gene sequence: CDR1 LGHDT, CDR2 YNNKEL (reference sequence). The CDR3 extends over 17 amino acids. V was pared by 0 bases and J by 1 base, with 8 bases of the junction left unmatched. CDR3 nucleotides: TGTGCCAGCAGCCAAGATCGAGGGAGGGGAGGCCAAGAGACCCAGTACTTC. This translates into CASSQDRGRGGQETQYF.

The chain recombines TRBV5-1 with TRBJ1-1; 8 bases match TRBD1. Germline values: CDR1 SGHRS, CDR2 YFSETQ. V lost 1 base, J lost 4 bases, and 6 bases stayed unmatched. This CDR3 region has 15 residues. DNA of the CDR3: TGCGCCAGCAGCTTGAGGCAGGGGGCAGGCACTGAAGCTTTCTTT. Protein sequence: CASSLRQGAGTEAFF. Looking up the rest from reference TRBV5-1 and TRBJ1-1 gives the full variable domain: KAGVTQTPRYLIKTRGQQVTLSCSPISGHRSVSWYQQTPGQGLQFLFEYFSETQRNKGNFPGRFSGRQFSNSRSEMNVSTLELGDSALYLCASSLRQGAGTEAFFGQGTRLTVV.

This clone has just a few counts. V usage is TRBV24-1 and J usage is TRBJ2-7, with TRBD2 matching 7 bases. This CDR3 is built from 14 residues. Looked up from germline, CDR1 is KGHDR and CDR2 is SFDVKD. The junction had 3 bases not matched to a gene; V was cut back by 5 bases and J by 0 bases. The CDR3 nucleotides are TGTGCCACCAGTGTGGGCGGGAGCTCCTACGAGCAGTACTTC. It yields the protein CATSVGGSSYEQYF.

This sequence joins TRBV5-4 and TRBJ1-2; D is ambiguous. With 6 bases removed from V and 3 bases from J, the gap between germline ends came to 24 bases. This CDR3 spans 17 amino acids. Germline V CDR1 and CDR2: SGHNT, YYREEE (reference sequence). The chain's CDR3 is CASTAGSTLTWDYGYTF. CDR3 in DNA: TGTGCCAGCACCGCCGGGTCGACCCTTACTTGGGACTATGGCTACACCTTC.

The chain combines TRBV6-1 with TRBJ2-1, with 8 bases lining up with TRBD2. The CDR3 loop spans 15 amino acids. CDR1 is MNHNS and CDR2 is SASEGT in the germline V gene. The V gene end was trimmed by 3 bases and the J gene end by 5 bases; junction bases not matched to a gene: 6. Here the CDR3 reads CASSDIGLANNEQFF. CDR3 DNA: TGTGCCAGCAGTGATATAGGACTAGCAAACAATGAGCAGTTCTTC.

This chain connects TRBV2 to TRBJ2-1; 10 positions match TRBD1. The CDR3 is made up of 15 amino acids. The germline V gene encodes CDR1 SNHLY and CDR2 FYNNEI. V gave up 7 bases and J gave up 7 bases; unmatched junction bases: 10. CDR3 residues: CASNPDRGRWNEQFF. CDR3 bases: TGTGCCAGCAACCCTGACAGGGGGCGTTGGAATGAGCAGTTCTTC.

The J gene is TRBJ1-1, the V gene TRBV7-8; D not resolved. V gave up 5 bases and J gave up 1 base, with 8 bases separating them. CDR1 is SGHVS and CDR2 is FQNEAQ in the germline V gene. The CDR3 loop spans 13 amino acids. CDR3 loop: CASSMKANTEAFF. Written as DNA, the CDR3 is TGTGCCAGCAGCATGAAAGCGAACACTGAAGCTTTCTTT.

This clone was seen only a few times. The CDR3 coding sequence is TGTGCCAGCAGCTTGAATTGGGTTACAGGCATCGATCAGCCCCAGCATTTT. It yields the protein CASSLNWVTGIDQPQHF. V and J are TRBV7-8 and TRBJ1-5; tentative D call: TRBD1 (5 bases). The germline V gene has CDR1 SGHVS and CDR2 FQNEAQ. The CDR3 contains 17 residues. The germline V and J ends were trimmed by 3 bases and 5 bases, with 20 bases remaining between them.